This T cell receptor (beta chain) was identified during a study of human T cells and chemical hapten exposure. This clonotype was counted at least ten times. Time point of the sample: pre-sensitization, week 0. Treatment reported: therapeutic diphenylcyclopropenone sensitization with weekly scalp DPC. The library tagged individual cDNA molecules with unique molecular identifiers. TCRdb reprocessed the RACE reads via MiXCR and lists one record per CDR3 protein. The repertoire holds roughly 380,000 distinct CDR3 sequences, with more than 4.5% as singletons. Germline CDR1 is SGHDT and CDR2 is YYEEEE. The CDR3 contains 14 residues. V lost 0 bases and J lost 11; bases outside the gene matches: 2.

The chain employs TRBV5-6 and TRBJ2-6; 10 nucleotides line up with TRBD1. The TCR was taken from a woman in her forties or fifties with alopecia areata. Some clones in this sample may be carry-over from other donors' samples. The input for sequencing was whole blood, taken in connection with sensitization to the hapten diphenylcyclopropenone (DPC). DNA for the CDR3: TGTGCCAGCAGCTTGGGACAGGGGGCGTACGTCCTGACTTTC. This codes for CASSLGQGAYVLTF. The entire variable domain, with the rest obtained from reference TRBV5-6 and TRBJ2-6, is as follows: DAGVTQSPTHLIKTRGQQVTLRCSPKSGHDTVSWYQQALGQGPQFIFQYYEEEERQRGNFPDRFSGHQFPNYSSELNVNALLLGDSALYLCASSLGQGAYVLTFGAGSRLTVL.